This passage covers 30 T cell receptor beta chains from one sample sequenced in a study of T cell responses to AZD1222 COVID-19 vaccine (dated by TCRdb to about 2021). Library preparation was by the immunoSEQ multiplex PCR assay. The immuneACCESS repertoire file appears here via TCRdb, limited to in-frame rearrangements. These files lack a portion of the clones; in checked studies, under half of the deficit traces to unresolved V genes, and the cause of the others is not known. The sample yields about 83,000 clones; about 82% were counted once. The top ten clones comprise roughly 8.7% of the sample. Read against the paper, the sample's time point label means: baseline before first vaccination. This specimen consisted of peripheral blood, obtained on day 0 of AZD1222 vaccination. The receptors come from an adult in good health.

This clone was seen once. The chain joins TRBV3-1 (or the pseudogene TRBV3-2) to TRBJ2-3; no clear D. CDR3 length: 13 amino acids. Trimming pared 0 bases from V and 4 bases from J, leaving 5 bases between. In germline, CDR1 is LGHDT, CDR2 YNNKEL (reference sequence). The CDR3 sequence: CASSQDPPDTQYF. The CDR3 region has the DNA TGTGCCAGCAGCCAAGATCCGCCAGATACGCAGTATTTT.

The chain uses TRBV12-3 or TRBV12-4 and TRBJ1-2; no clear D. The V gene lost 4 bases and the J gene lost 2 bases, with 8 bases spanning the gap. The CDR3 is made up of 13 amino acids. CDR3 region: CASSSIRNYGYTF. CDR3 coding DNA: TGTGCCAGCAGTTCGATCAGAAACTATGGCTACACCTTC.

The chain recombines TRBV24-1 with TRBJ1-3; D remains unclear. V was pared by 8 bases and J by 0 bases, with 13 bases between. Germline values: CDR1 KGHDR, CDR2 SFDVKD. This CDR3 spans 15 amino acids. CDR3 bases: TGTGCCACCAAAGGTGGCCCTAGCTCTGGAAACACCATATATTTT. Protein: CATKGGPSSGNTIYF.

In this sample, this clone turned up a few times. The chain joins TRBV19 to TRBJ1-5, with D tentatively TRBD1 (5 bases). The CDR3 totals 14 residues. From germline, CDR1 is LNHDA and CDR2 SQIVND (reference sequence). Trimming removed 3 bases from V and 2 bases from J, with 8 bases in between. The CDR3 here is CASSIRGGNQPQHF. The CDR3 region has the DNA TGTGCCAGTAGTATTCGGGGGGGCAATCAGCCCCAGCATTTT.

The chain joins TRBV2 to TRBJ2-2; the match to TRBD2 covers 9 bases. This CDR3 region has 14 residues. The V gene end was trimmed by 6 bases and the J gene end by 7 bases; junction bases not matched to a gene: 6. The germline CDR1 and CDR2 sequences are SNHLY and FYNNEI. The CDR3 nucleotides read TGTGCCAGCAGAATAGCGGGAGTAAACGGGGAGCTGTTTTTT. It encodes CASRIAGVNGELFF.

The J gene is TRBJ1-2, the V gene TRBV7-2; maybe TRBD1 (5 bases). V was pared by 1 base and J by 8 bases, with 14 bases between. Germline V gene lookup returns CDR1 SGHTA and CDR2 FQGNSA. The CDR3 sequence is 14 residues long. The CDR3: CASSLDRTNVGYTF. The CDR3 nucleotides read TGTGCCAGCAGCTTAGATAGGACAAATGTCGGCTACACCTTC.

CDR3 nucleotide sequence: TGTGCCGTACCCATCGTTCAGAACAATGAGCAGTTCTTC. The encoded protein is CAVPIVQNNEQFF. This chain uses TRBV13 with TRBJ2-1; D is unclear. The CDR3 runs 13 residues. Germline values: CDR1 PRHDT, CDR2 FYEKMQ (reference sequence). V was trimmed by 11 bases and J by 5 bases, leaving 16 bases between them.

This chain joins TRBV7-9 and TRBJ1-1; D remains ambiguous. This CDR3 contains 14 residues. Germline V gene sequence: CDR1 SEHNR, CDR2 FQNEAQ (reference sequence). The V and J ends lost 3 bases and 3 bases respectively, with 11 bases between them. The CDR3 region is CASSFLPGDTEAFF. CDR3 nucleotides: TGTGCCAGCAGCTTCTTGCCTGGGGACACTGAAGCTTTCTTT.

This clone is a singleton in its sample. This chain links TRBV7-2 with TRBJ1-5, with D possibly matching TRBD1 (5 bases). CDR1 SGHTA and CDR2 FQGNSA come from the germline V gene. Deletions cut 5 bases from V and 7 bases from J, with 12 bases between. The CDR3 runs 13 residues. The CDR3 bases are TGTGCCAGCAGCCACGGGACTTGGCAGCCCCAGCATTTT. Protein sequence: CASSHGTWQPQHF.

The chain links TRBV9 to TRBJ1-2, with D perhaps TRBD1 (6 bases). This CDR3 has 15 residues. Germline CDR1 is SGDLS and CDR2 is YYNGEE. Trimming took 5 bases from V and 8 from J, leaving 22 bases between them. CDR3 nucleotide sequence: TGTGCCAGCAGGGAGACAGGAACCCGTTTGACGGGCTACACCTTC. Residues: CASRETGTRLTGYTF.

This chain joins TRBV7-9 and TRBJ2-1; the match to TRBD2 covers 9 bases. The length of the CDR3 is 16 residues. With V trimmed by 0 bases and J by 2 bases, 2 bases remained unmatched. CDR1 is SEHNR, CDR2 FQNEAQ, per germline (reference sequence). This CDR3 reads CASSLALAGAYNEQFF. The CDR3 region has the DNA TGTGCCAGCAGCTTAGCCTTAGCGGGGGCCTACAATGAGCAGTTCTTC.

This clone was detected only a few times. The V and J genes are TRBV5-3 and TRBJ1-2; D possibly corresponds to TRBD1 (6 bases). TRBV5-3 is an open reading frame whose function is uncertain. Trimming took off 4 bases at V and 6 bases at J, with 10 bases between the two ends. The CDR3 extends over 12 amino acids. This chain's CDR3 is CARSQDSDGYTF. For the CDR3, the DNA is TGTGCCAGAAGCCAGGACAGCGATGGCTACACCTTC.

The chain employs TRBV4-3 and TRBJ2-1; 7 bases align to TRBD1. Germline V gene lookup returns CDR1 LGHNA and CDR2 YSLEER. V shed 1 base and J 10 bases; nucleotides not matched to a gene: 4. CDR3 length: 13 residues. The CDR3: CASSQGQGWEQFF. Written as DNA, the CDR3 is TGCGCCAGCAGCCAAGGACAGGGCTGGGAGCAGTTCTTC.

The J gene is TRBJ1-2, the V gene TRBV3-1 (or the pseudogene TRBV3-2); D not certain. CDR1 and CDR2 (germline): LGHDT, YNNKEL (reference sequence). The CDR3 loop spans 12 amino acids. V lost 1 base, J lost 1 base, and 1 base lay in between. CDR3 DNA sequence: TGTGCCAGCAGCCAAGTTAACTATGGCTACACCTTC. Translated: CASSQVNYGYTF.

This chain links TRBV27 with TRBJ2-7; D not certain. V gave up 5 bases and J gave up 1 base, with 18 bases separating them. Germline-derived CDR1 and CDR2 are MNHEY and SMNVEV (reference sequence). The CDR3 extends over 16 amino acids. CDR3 DNA sequence: TGTGCCAGCAGTCCCCCCAAGGGTGATGGGTCCTACGAGCAGTACTTC. Its translation: CASSPPKGDGSYEQYF.

The J gene is TRBJ2-3, the V gene TRBV10-3; a weak D match, TRBD1 (5 bases). V was shortened by 8 bases and J by 1 base, with 13 bases between the two germline ends. The germline V gene encodes CDR1 ENHRY and CDR2 SYGVKD. The CDR3 is made up of 14 amino acids. The CDR3 DNA follows: TGTGCCATCTCGCAGGGTGGGGGCACAGATACGCAGTATTTT. Amino acids: CAISQGGGTDTQYF.

In DNA, the CDR3 is TGTGCCAGCAGCCTATCCCGGGATACGCAGTATTTT. Translating gives CASSLSRDTQYF. The rearrangement links TRBV27 to TRBJ2-3; D is undetermined. Trimming pared 6 bases from V and 6 bases from J, leaving 10 bases between. The germline gives CDR1 MNHEY, CDR2 SMNVEV (reference sequence). There are 12 residues in the CDR3.

The chain is built from TRBV4-3 and TRBJ1-2; D is uncertain. Per the germline V gene, CDR1 is LGHNA and CDR2 is YSLEER. The CDR3 is 15 amino acids. V lost 1 base, J lost 1 base, and 10 bases lay in between. The CDR3 is CASSQVRGINYGYTF. The CDR3 coding sequence is TGCGCCAGCAGCCAAGTCCGGGGAATTAACTATGGCTACACCTTC.

This clone occurred a few times. V and J are TRBV7-9 and TRBJ1-1, with D perhaps matching TRBD1 (5 bases). In germline, CDR1 is SEHNR, CDR2 FQNEAQ (reference sequence). Trimming cost V 6 bases and J 8 bases, with 31 bases left between them. The CDR3 totals 18 residues. CDR3 nucleotides: TGTGCCAGCAGGCACAAAGCGGGCGGACGGATGGGGGTAAACGAAGCTTTCTTT. It translates to CASRHKAGGRMGVNEAFF.

V usage is TRBV7-2 and J usage is TRBJ1-5, with D maybe TRBD1 (5 bases). The CDR3 extends over 15 amino acids. CDR1 is SGHTA and CDR2 is FQGNSA in the germline V gene. Between the trimmed V and J ends, which lost 7 bases and 1 base, there was a span of 14 bases. Here the CDR3 DNA reads TGTGCCAGCAATATTGGGGCAGGCAGCAATCAGCCCCAGCATTTT. Protein sequence: CASNIGAGSNQPQHF.

The V gene is TRBV5-1, the J gene TRBJ1-3, with D unclear. The CDR3 covers 16 residues. The ends were cut back, 0 bases at V and 7 bases at J, with 17 bases in the middle. Germline CDR1 SGHRS, CDR2 YFSETQ. The CDR3 loop reads CASSLVGPSPRNTIYF. The DNA of the CDR3 is TGCGCCAGCAGCTTGGTCGGTCCGAGCCCCCGCAACACCATATATTTT.

The V and J genes are TRBV4-2 and TRBJ2-1; 10 bases line up with TRBD2. Trimming took 1 base from V and 6 from J; bases not matched to a gene: 3. Germline values: CDR1 LGHNA, CDR2 YNFKEQ. The CDR3 spans 15 residues. CDR3 nucleotides: TGTGCCAGCAGCCAAGCATCTAGCGGGAGCAATGAGCAGTTCTTC. This translates into CASSQASSGSNEQFF.

The chain combines TRBV4-2 with TRBJ1-5; no firm D call. Looked up from germline, CDR1 is LGHNA and CDR2 is YNFKEQ. The V and J ends lost 0 bases and 4 bases respectively, with 13 bases between them. This CDR3 spans 16 amino acids. The CDR3 region is CASSQDPQLSNQPQHF. The CDR3 DNA reads TGTGCCAGCAGCCAAGATCCACAGCTAAGTAATCAGCCCCAGCATTTT.

This clone was seen a single time. This chain links TRBV24-1 with TRBJ2-1; 8 bases line up with TRBD1. The J segment lost 7 bases and the V segment lost 9 bases, leaving 10 bases of the junction unmatched. The CDR3 length is 14 residues. CDR1 is KGHDR, CDR2 SFDVKD, per germline. CDR3 bases: TGTGCCACCGCGCAGCAGGGGGCGCGAAATGAGCAGTTCTTC. Translation: CATAQQGARNEQFF.

Here the CDR3 reads CASSYPGWGYTF. The CDR3, as DNA: TGTGCCAGCAGTTACCCTGGTTGGGGCTACACCTTC. The genes are TRBV6-2 or TRBV6-3 and TRBJ1-2; D unresolved. From germline, CDR1 is MNHEY and CDR2 SVGEGT. V was pared by 2 bases and J by 8 bases, with 9 bases between. This CDR3 has 12 residues.

This sequence joins TRBV6-5 and TRBJ2-7, with D possibly TRBD1 on 6 matching bases. The CDR3 covers 13 residues. The V end was cut by 7 bases, the J end by 4 bases, with 14 bases between. Germline CDR1 MNHEY, CDR2 SVGAGI. The CDR3 sequence is CASTKDRFYEQYF. In nucleotides, the CDR3 is TGTGCCAGCACTAAAGACAGGTTTTACGAGCAGTACTTC.

The chain recombines TRBV5-6 with TRBJ2-5; D remains unclear. The V end was cut by 2 bases, the J end by 3 bases, with 11 bases between. The CDR3 sequence is 14 residues long. From germline, CDR1 is SGHDT and CDR2 YYEEEE. The CDR3 spells CASSFFHSKETQYF. CDR3 bases: TGTGCCAGCAGCTTTTTCCACAGCAAAGAGACCCAGTACTTC.

CDR3 in DNA: TGTGCCAGCAGTTCAACTAGCGGGGGGGACTACGAGCAGTACTTC. This codes for CASSSTSGGDYEQYF. This chain uses TRBV27 with TRBJ2-7; 13 positions agree with TRBD2. With 4 bases clipped from V and 3 bases from J, the junction kept 3 bases outside the gene matches. Germline V gene lookup returns CDR1 MNHEY and CDR2 SMNVEV (reference sequence). This CDR3 is 15 amino acids long.

The chain recombines TRBV6-2 or TRBV6-3 with TRBJ2-1; D gene ambiguous. Trimming shortened V by 7 bases and J by 10 bases, and 17 bases separated the two germline ends. Germline assignment: CDR1 MNHEY and CDR2 SVGEGT. This CDR3 is 13 amino acids long. CDR3 sequence reads: CASTPTARREQFF. In nucleotides, the CDR3 is TGTGCCAGCACCCCCACGGCGAGACGGGAGCAGTTCTTC.

The V gene is TRBV14, the J gene TRBJ2-1, with 7 positions matching TRBD2. Trimming removed 4 bases from V and 6 bases from J; junction bases left unmatched: 3. The CDR3 covers 13 residues. Germline CDR1 SGHDN, CDR2 FVKESK. The CDR3 DNA sequence: TGTGCCAGCAGCCCAAGACTAGCCAATGAGCAGTTCTTC. Translation: CASSPRLANEQFF.